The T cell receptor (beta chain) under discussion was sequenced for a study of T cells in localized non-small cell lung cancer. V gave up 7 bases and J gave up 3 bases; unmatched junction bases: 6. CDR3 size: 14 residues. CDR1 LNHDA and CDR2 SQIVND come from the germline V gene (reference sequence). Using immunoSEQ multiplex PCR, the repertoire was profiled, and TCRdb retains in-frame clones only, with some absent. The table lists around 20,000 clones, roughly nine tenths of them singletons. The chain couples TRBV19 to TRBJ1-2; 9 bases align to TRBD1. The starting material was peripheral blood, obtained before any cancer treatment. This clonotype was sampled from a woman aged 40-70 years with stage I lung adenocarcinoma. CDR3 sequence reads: CASTSRDRDYGYTF. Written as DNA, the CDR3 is TGTGCCAGTACCTCCCGGGACAGGGACTATGGCTACACCTTC.